This TCR beta chain was found in a study of naive and memory T cell subsets. This clonotype was recorded a few times. The antigen remains undetermined. Study-level points and caveats: Naive repertoires, especially CD8, held a few larger clonotypes, possibly memory cells re-expressing CD45RA.

An equimolar mix of two oligonucleotides served as the beta constant-region primer for TRBC1 and TRBC2. The ligated cDNA underwent four PCR rounds using SP2 and nested alpha and beta constant-region primers. TCRdb re-called the UMI-ligation and nested PCR reads through MiXCR, storing one row per CDR3 protein. The sample records over 110,000 distinct CDR3 sequences, about 20% being singletons. With 4 bases removed from V and 5 bases from J, the gap between germline ends came to 16 bases. The CDR3 has 15 residues. Looked up from germline, CDR1 is SGHRS and CDR2 is YFSETQ. Material for sequencing was naive CD8+ T cells from blood. The rearrangement links TRBV5-1 to TRBJ1-5; possible D gene TRBD1, 5 bases. The receptor was isolated from a human donor in good health. The CDR3 DNA is TGCGCCAGCAGCCCGGCTGGGGGGTCGGATCAGCCCCAGCATTTT. Translated: CASSPAGGSDQPQHF.